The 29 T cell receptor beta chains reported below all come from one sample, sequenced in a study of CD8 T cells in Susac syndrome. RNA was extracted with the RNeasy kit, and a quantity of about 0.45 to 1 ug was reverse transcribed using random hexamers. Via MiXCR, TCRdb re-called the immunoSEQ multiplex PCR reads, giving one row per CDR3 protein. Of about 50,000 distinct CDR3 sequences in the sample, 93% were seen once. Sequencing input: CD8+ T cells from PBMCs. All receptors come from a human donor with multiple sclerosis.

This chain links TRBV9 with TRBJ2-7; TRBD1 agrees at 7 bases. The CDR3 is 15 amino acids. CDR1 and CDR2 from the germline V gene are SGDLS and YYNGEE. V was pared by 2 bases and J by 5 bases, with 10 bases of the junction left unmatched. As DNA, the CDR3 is TGTGCCAGCAGCGTTCGGGACAGAGCTGCGGACGAGCAGTACTTC. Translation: CASSVRDRAADEQYF.

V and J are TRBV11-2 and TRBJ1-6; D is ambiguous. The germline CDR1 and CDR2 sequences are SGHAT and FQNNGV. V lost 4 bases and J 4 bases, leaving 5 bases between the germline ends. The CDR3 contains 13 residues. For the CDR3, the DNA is TGTGCCAGCAGCTCAGAGTATAATTCACCCCTCCACTTT. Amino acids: CASSSEYNSPLHF.

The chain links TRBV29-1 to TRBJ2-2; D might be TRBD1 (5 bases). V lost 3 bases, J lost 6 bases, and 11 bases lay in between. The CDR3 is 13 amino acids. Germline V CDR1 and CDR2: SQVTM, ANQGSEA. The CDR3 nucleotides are TGCAGCGTTGACCCTCAGGGATCCGGGGAGCTGTTTTTT. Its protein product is CSVDPQGSGELFF.

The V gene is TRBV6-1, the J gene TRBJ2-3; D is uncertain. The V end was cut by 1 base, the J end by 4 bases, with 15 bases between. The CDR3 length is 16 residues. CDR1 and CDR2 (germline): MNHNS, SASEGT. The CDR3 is CASSEEDHSEADTQYF. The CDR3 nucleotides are TGTGCCAGCAGTGAAGAGGACCACTCAGAGGCAGATACGCAGTATTTT.

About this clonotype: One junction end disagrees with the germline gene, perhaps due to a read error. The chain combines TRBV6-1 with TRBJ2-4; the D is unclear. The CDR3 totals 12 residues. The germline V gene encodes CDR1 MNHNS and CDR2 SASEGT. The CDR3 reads CASSDLAAGSHF. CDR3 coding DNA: TGTGCCAGCAGTGACCTGGCGGCCGGATCCCACTTC.

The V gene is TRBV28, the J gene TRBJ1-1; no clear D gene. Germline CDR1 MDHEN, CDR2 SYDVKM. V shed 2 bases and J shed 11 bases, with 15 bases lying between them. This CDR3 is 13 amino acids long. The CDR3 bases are TGTGCCAGCAGTTTAGGCCAGCTGTCCCCCGCTTTCTTT. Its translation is CASSLGQLSPAFF.

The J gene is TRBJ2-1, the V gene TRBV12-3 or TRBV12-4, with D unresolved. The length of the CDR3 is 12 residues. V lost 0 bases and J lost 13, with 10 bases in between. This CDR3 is CASSLALQSQFF. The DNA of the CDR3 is TGTGCCAGCAGTTTAGCGCTACAGTCCCAGTTCTTC.

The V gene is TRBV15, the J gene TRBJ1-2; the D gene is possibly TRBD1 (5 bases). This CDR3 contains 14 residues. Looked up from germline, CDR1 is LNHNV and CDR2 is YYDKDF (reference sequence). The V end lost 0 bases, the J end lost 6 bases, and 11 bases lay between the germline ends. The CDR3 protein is CATSRDRQSHGYTF. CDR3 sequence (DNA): TGTGCCACCAGCAGAGATAGACAGAGCCATGGCTACACCTTC.

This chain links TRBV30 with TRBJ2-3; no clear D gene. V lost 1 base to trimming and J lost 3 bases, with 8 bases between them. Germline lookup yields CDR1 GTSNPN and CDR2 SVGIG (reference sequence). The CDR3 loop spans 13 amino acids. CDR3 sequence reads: CAWSDESTDTQYF. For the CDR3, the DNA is TGTGCCTGGAGTGATGAGTCAACAGATACGCAGTATTTT.

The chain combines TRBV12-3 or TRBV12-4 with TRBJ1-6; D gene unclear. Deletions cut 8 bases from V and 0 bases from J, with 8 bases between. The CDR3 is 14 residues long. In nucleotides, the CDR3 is TGTGCCAGCCGTTCAACCTCCTATAATTCACCCCTCCACTTT. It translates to CASRSTSYNSPLHF.

CDR3 sequence (DNA): TGCAGCGTTCTAATGGGTGAGCAGTTCTTC. Protein sequence: CSVLMGEQFF. This chain joins TRBV29-1 and TRBJ2-1; no definite D call. CDR1 and CDR2 from the germline V gene are SQVTM and ANQGSEA. Deletions cut 5 bases from V and 9 bases from J, with 8 bases between. This CDR3 is built from 10 residues.

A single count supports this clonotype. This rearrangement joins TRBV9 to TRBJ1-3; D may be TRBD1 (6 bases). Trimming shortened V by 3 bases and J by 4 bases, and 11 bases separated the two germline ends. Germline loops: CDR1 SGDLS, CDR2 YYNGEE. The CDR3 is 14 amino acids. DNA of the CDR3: TGTGCCAGCAGCGCTGGGACACTCGGAAACACCATATATTTT. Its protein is CASSAGTLGNTIYF.

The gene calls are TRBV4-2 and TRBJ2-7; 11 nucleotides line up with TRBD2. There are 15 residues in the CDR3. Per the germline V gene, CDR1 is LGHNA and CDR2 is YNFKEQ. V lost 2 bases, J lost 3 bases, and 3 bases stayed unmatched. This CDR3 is CASSQTSGGNYEQYF. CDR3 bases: TGTGCCAGCAGCCAAACTAGCGGGGGCAACTACGAGCAGTACTTC.

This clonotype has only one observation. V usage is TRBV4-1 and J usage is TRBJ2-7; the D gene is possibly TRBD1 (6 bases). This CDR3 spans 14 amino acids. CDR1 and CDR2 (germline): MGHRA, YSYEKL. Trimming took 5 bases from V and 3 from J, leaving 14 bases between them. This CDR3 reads CASSWGHGNYEQYF. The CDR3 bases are TGCGCCAGCAGCTGGGGACACGGTAACTACGAGCAGTACTTC.

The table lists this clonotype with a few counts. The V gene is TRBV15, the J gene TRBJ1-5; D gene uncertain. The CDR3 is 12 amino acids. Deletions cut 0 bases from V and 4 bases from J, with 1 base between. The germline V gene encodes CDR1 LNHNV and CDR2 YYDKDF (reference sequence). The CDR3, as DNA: TGTGCCACCAGCAGAGAGAATCAGCCCCAGCATTTT. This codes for CATSRENQPQHF.

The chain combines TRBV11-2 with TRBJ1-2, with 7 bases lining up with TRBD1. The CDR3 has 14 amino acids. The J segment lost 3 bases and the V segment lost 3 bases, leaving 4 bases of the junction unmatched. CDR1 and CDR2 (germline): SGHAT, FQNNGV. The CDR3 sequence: CASSFWRGHYGYTF. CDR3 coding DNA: TGTGCCAGCAGCTTTTGGAGGGGGCACTATGGCTACACCTTC.

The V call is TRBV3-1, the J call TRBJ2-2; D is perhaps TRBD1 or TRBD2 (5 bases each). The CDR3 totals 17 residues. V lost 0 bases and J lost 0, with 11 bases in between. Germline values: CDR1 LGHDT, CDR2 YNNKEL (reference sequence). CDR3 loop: CASSQDPGPTNTGELFF. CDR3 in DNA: TGTGCCAGCAGCCAAGATCCGGGACCCACGAACACCGGGGAGCTGTTTTTT.

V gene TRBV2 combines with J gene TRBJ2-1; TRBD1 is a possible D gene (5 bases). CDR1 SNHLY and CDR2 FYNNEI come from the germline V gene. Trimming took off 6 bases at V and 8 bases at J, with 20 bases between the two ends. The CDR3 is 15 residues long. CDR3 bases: TGTGCCAGCAGGGATTTGCAGGGATTCTGGCATGAGCAGTTCTTC. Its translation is CASRDLQGFWHEQFF.

DNA for the CDR3: TGTGCCAGCAGCTTAGCGCCCGAGGGGGACTCCACAGATACGCAGTATTTT. Amino acid sequence: CASSLAPEGDSTDTQYF. The chain has TRBV7-9 and TRBJ2-3; D possibly uses TRBD1 or TRBD2 (6 bases each). The CDR3 totals 17 residues. V lost 0 bases, J lost 2 bases, and 15 bases lay in between. Germline V gene sequence: CDR1 SEHNR, CDR2 FQNEAQ (reference sequence).

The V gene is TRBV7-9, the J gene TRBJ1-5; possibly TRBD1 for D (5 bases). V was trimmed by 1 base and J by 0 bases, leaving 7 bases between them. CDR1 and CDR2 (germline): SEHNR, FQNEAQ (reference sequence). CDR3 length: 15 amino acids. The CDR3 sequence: CASSLGQYSNQPQHF. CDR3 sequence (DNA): TGTGCCAGCAGCTTAGGACAGTATAGCAATCAGCCCCAGCATTTT.

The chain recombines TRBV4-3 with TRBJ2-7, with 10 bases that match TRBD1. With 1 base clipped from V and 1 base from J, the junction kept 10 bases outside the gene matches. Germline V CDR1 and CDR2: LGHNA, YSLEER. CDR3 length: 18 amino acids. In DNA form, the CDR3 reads TGCGCCAGCAGCCAAGGGCTCGGGGACAGGGGCCCTTCCTACGAGCAGTACTTC. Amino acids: CASSQGLGDRGPSYEQYF.

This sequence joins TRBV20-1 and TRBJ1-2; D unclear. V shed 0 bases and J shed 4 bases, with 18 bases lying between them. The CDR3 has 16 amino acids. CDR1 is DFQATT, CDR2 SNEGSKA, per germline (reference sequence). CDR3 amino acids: CSARDRFGSYGYGYTF. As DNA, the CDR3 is TGCAGTGCTAGAGATCGGTTCGGGAGCTACGGCTATGGCTACACCTTC.

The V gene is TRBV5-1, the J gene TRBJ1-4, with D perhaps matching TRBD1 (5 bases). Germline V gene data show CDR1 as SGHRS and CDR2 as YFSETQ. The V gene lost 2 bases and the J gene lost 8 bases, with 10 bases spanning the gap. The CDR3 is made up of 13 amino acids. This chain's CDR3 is CASSFNDREKLFF. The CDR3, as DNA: TGCGCCAGCAGCTTCAACGACAGAGAAAAACTGTTTTTT.

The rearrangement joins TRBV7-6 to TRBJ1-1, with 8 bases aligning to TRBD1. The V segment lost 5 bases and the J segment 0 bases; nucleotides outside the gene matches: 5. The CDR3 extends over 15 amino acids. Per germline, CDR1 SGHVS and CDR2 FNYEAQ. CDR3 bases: TGTGCCAGCAGCCCCCGACAGGGGTTGAACACTGAAGCTTTCTTT. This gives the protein CASSPRQGLNTEAFF.

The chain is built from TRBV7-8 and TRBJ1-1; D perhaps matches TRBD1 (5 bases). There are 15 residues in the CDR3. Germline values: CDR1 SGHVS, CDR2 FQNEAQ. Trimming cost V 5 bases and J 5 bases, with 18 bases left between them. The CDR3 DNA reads TGTGCCAGCAGCCCAGGTAGTGGGGGAAGGACTGAAGCTTTCTTT. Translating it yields CASSPGSGGRTEAFF. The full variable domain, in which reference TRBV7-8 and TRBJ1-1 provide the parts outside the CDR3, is GAGVSQSPRYKVAKRGQDVALRCDPISGHVSLFWYQQALGQGPEFLTYFQNEAQLDKSGLPSDRFFAERPEGSVSTLKIQRTQQEDSAVYLCASSPGSGGRTEAFFGQGTRLTVV.

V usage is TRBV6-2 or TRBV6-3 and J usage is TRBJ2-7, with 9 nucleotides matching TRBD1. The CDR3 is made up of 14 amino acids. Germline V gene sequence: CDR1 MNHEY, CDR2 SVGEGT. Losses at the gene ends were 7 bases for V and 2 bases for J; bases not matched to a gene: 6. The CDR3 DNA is TGTGCCAGCACCGTACGACAGGGGGCCTACGAGCAGTACTTC. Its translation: CASTVRQGAYEQYF.

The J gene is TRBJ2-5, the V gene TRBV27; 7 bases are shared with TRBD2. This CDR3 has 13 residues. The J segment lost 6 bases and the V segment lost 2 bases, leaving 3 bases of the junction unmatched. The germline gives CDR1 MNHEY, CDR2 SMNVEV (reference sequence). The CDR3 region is CASSLGGGQTQYF. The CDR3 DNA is TGTGCCAGCAGTTTAGGGGGGGGTCAGACCCAGTACTTC.

The CDR3 loop is CATRGPYGRGRPGEQYF. CDR3 DNA sequence: TGTGCCACCAGGGGGCCTTATGGCAGGGGGCGGCCCGGCGAGCAGTACTTC. The genes are TRBV15 and TRBJ2-7; 8 nucleotides line up with TRBD1. Germline V CDR1 and CDR2: LNHNV, YYDKDF (reference sequence). J was trimmed by 6 bases and V by 6 bases; bases with no gene match: 19. The CDR3 runs to 17 residues. The variable domain in full, with the rest retrieved from reference TRBV15 and TRBJ2-7, is DAMVIQNPRYQVTQFGKPVTLSCSQTLNHNVMYWYQQKSSQAPKLLFHYYDKDFNNEADTPDNFQSRRPNTSFCFLDIRSPGLGDTAMYLCATRGPYGRGRPGEQYFGPGTRLTVT.

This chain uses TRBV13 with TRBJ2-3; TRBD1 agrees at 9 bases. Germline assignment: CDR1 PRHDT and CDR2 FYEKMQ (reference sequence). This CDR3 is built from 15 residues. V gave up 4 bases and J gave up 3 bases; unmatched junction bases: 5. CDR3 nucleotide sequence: TGTGCCAGCAGCTCCCGGGACAGGGCGACAGATACGCAGTATTTT. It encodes CASSSRDRATDTQYF.